This TCR beta chain was observed in a study of tumor-infiltrating lymphocytes in primary liver carcinoma. Study-wide context: Cases comprised patients with primary liver carcinoma who received surgical resection.

There are 16 residues in the CDR3. In germline, CDR1 is SNHLY, CDR2 FYNNEI. With 6 bases clipped from V and 6 bases from J, the junction kept 14 bases outside the gene matches. Production of TCR beta cDNA used about 500 ng total RNA together with a constant-region primer. Three nested multiplex PCR rounds of slightly modified ARM-PCR generated TCR beta libraries. With TRBV1-TRBV30 forward primers and a C-beta reverse primer, the first two PCR rounds were run for approximately 10 cycles each. From the multiplex PCR reads, TCRdb called clonotypes with MiXCR, one entry per CDR3 protein. In the table there are fewer than 400,000 distinct CDR3 sequences, 65% of which are singletons. Germline DNA was extracted too, while blood RNA derived from unsorted whole blood. It was before surgery that approximately 4.3 milliliters of peripheral blood were collected.

The receptor comes from a man in his forties with primary liver carcinoma and hepatitis B virus infection. The chain uses TRBV2 and TRBJ2-1; 7 bases match TRBD2. Sequences were obtained from peripheral blood. The CDR3 DNA sequence: TGTGCCAGCAGAGCCTTTCGGCGGGAGATCGGCAATGAGCAGTTCTTC. The encoded protein is CASRAFRREIGNEQFF.